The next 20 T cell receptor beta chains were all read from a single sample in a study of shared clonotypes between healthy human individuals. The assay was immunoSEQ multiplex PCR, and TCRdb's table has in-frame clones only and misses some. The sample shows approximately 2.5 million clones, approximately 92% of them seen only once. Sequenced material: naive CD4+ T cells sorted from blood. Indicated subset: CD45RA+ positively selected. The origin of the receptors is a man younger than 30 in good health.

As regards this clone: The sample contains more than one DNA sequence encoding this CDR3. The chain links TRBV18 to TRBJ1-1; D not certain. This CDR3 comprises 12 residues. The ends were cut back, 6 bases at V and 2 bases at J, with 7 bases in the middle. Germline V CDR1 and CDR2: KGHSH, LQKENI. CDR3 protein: CASSPGNTEAFF. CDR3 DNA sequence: TGTGCCAGCTCCCCCGGAAACACTGAAGCTTTCTTT.

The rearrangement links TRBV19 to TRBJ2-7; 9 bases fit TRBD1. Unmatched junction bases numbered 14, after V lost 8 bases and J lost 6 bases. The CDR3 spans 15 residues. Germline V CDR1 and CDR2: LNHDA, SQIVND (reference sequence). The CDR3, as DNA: TGTGCCAGTCGCCCGACCGGGACAGGGTCCCTCGAGCAGTACTTC. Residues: CASRPTGTGSLEQYF. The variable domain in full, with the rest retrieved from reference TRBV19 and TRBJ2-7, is DGGITQSPKYLFRKEGQNVTLSCEQNLNHDAMYWYRQDPGQGLRLIYYSQIVNDFQKGDIAEGYSVSREKKESFPLTVTSAQKNPTAFYLCASRPTGTGSLEQYFGPGTRLTVT.

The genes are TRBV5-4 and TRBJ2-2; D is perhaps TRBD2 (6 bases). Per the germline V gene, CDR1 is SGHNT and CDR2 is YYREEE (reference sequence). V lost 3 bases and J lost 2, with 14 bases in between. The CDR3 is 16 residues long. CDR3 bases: TGTGCCAGCAGCTCGGAGACTAGAACCAACACCGGGGAGCTGTTTTTT. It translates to CASSSETRTNTGELFF.

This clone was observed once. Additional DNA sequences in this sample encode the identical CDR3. The CDR3 sequence is CASSQADRDNEQFF. CDR3 bases: TGCGCCAGCAGCCAAGCGGACAGGGACAATGAGCAGTTCTTC. The chain joins TRBV4-1 to TRBJ2-1; TRBD1 agrees at 8 bases. The V and J ends lost 1 base and 5 bases, in that order; junction bases with no gene match: 1. The germline V gene encodes CDR1 MGHRA and CDR2 YSYEKL. CDR3 length equals 14 residues.

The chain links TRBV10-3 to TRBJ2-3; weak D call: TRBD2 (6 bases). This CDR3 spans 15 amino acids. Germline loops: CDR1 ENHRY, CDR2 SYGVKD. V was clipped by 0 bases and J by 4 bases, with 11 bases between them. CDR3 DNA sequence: TGTGCCATCAGTGAGTCGCCCGGGGGTCCAGATACGCAGTATTTT. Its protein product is CAISESPGGPDTQYF.

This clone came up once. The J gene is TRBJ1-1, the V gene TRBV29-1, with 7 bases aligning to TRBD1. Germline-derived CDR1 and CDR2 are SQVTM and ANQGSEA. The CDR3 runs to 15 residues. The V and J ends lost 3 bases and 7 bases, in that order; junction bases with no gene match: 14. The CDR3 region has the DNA TGCAGCGTTGAGGACCGCAGGGGGACAGTTGATGAAGCTTTCTTT. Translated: CSVEDRRGTVDEAFF.

CDR3 in amino acids: CASTRGGFGNTEAFF. Written as DNA, the CDR3 is TGTGCCAGCACCAGAGGGGGATTCGGTAACACTGAAGCTTTCTTT. The chain uses TRBV6-5 and TRBJ1-1; the D gene is possibly TRBD1 (6 bases). Germline CDR1 MNHEY, CDR2 SVGAGI. With 7 bases removed from V and 2 bases from J, the gap between germline ends came to 17 bases. The CDR3 totals 15 residues.

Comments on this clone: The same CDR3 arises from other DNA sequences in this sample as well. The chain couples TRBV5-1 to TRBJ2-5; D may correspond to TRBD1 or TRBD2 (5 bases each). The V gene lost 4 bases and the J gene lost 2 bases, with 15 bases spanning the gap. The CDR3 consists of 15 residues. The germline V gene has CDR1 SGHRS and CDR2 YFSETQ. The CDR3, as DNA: TGCGCCAGCAGCCCGTGGACGGGGCGACAAGAGACCCAGTACTTC. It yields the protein CASSPWTGRQETQYF.

CDR3 residues: CASSYHLRLAGADTQYF. In DNA form, the CDR3 reads TGTGCCAGCAGCTACCACCTGAGACTAGCGGGAGCAGATACGCAGTATTTT. This sequence joins TRBV7-2 and TRBJ2-3; TRBD2 aligns across 12 bases. In germline, CDR1 is SGHTA, CDR2 FQGNSA. V trimming: 4 bases; J trimming: 4 bases; junction bases outside the gene matches: 9. The CDR3 runs to 17 residues.

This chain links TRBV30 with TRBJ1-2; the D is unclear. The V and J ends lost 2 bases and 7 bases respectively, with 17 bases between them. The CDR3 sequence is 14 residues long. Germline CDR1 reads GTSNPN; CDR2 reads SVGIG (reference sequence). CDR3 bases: TGTGCCTGGAGTCCAATGGGGAGGGCGGCTGGCTACACCTTC. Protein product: CAWSPMGRAAGYTF.

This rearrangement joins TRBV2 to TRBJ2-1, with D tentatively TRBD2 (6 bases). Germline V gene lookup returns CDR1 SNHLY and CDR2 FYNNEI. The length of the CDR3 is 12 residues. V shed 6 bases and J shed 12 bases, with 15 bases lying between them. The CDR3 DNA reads TGTGCCAGCAGCTTGGAGGGTTGGCCGCAGTTCTTC. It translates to CASSLEGWPQFF.

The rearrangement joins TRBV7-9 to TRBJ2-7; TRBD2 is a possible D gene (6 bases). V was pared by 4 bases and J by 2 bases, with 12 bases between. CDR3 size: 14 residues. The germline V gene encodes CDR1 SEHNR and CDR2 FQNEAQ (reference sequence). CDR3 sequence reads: CASSSQGGPYEQYF. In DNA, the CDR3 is TGTGCCAGCAGCTCCCAGGGAGGCCCCTACGAGCAGTACTTC.

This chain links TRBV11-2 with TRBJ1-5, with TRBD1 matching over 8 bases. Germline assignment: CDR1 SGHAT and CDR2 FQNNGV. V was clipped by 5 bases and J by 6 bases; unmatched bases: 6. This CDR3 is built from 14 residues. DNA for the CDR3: TGTGCCAGCAGCCAAACAGGGGGAGGTCAGCCCCAGCATTTT. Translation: CASSQTGGGQPQHF.

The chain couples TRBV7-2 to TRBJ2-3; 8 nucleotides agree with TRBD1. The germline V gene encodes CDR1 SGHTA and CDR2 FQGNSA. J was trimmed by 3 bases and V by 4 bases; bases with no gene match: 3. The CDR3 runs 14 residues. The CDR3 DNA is TGTGCCAGCAGCTCCCGACAGGGGACAGATACGCAGTATTTT. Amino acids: CASSSRQGTDTQYF.

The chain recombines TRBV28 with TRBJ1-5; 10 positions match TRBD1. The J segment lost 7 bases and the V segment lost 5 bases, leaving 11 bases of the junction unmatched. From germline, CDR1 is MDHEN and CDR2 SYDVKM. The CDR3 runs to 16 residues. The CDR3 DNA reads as TGTGCCAGCAGTGAAGGGGACAGGGGAGGATTCCAGCCCCAGCATTTT. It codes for CASSEGDRGGFQPQHF.

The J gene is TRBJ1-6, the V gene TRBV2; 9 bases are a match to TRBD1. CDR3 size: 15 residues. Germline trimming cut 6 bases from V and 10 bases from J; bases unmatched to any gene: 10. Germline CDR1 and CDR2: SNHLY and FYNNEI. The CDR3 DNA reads TGTGCCAGCAGCCGCCGGGACAGGGTTGGCTCACCCCTCCACTTT. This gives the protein CASSRRDRVGSPLHF.

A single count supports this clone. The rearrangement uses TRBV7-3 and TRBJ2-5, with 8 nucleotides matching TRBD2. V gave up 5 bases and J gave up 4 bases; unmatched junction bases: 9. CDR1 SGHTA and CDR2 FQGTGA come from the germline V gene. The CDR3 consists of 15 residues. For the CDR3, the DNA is TGTGCCAGCAGCCCGGGACTAGGCCTCGGAGAGACCCAGTACTTC. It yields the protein CASSPGLGLGETQYF.

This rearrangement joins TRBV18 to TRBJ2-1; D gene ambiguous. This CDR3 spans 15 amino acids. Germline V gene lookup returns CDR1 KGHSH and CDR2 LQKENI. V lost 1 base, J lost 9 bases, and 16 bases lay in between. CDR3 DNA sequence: TGTGCCAGCTCACCACAAGCTCCTCTTCTGGGTGAGCAGTTCTTC. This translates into CASSPQAPLLGEQFF. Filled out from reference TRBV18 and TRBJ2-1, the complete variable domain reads NAGVMQNPRHLVRRRGQEARLRCSPMKGHSHVYWYRQLPEEGLKFMVYLQKENIIDESGMPKERFSAEFPKEGPSILRIQQVVRGDSAAYFCASSPQAPLLGEQFFGPGTRLTVL.

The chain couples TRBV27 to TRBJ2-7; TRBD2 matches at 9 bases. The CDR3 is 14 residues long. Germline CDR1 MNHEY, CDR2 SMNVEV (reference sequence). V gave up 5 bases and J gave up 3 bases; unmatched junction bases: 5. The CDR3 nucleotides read TGTGCCAGCAGTCCGGATAGCGGGAGCTACGAGCAGTACTTC. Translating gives CASSPDSGSYEQYF.

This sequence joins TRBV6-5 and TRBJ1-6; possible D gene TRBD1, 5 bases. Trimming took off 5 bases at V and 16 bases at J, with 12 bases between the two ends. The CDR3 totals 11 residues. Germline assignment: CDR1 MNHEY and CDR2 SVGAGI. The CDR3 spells CASSAGGGLHF. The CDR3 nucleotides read TGTGCCAGCAGTGCCGGGGGGGGACTCCACTTT.